This entry lists 15 T cell receptor beta chains sequenced from one sample in a study of control samples from healthy donors and cancer patients. Only in-frame clones appear in the TCRdb table, and some are missing; sequencing was by immunoSEQ multiplex PCR. In the table there are approximately 80,000 clones, 75% to 95% of which are singletons. Sequenced sample: blood. All receptors come from a man aged 25 to 40 in good health.

This clone was observed a handful of times. The chain is built from TRBV21-1 and TRBJ1-4. TRBV21-1 is a known pseudogene. This CDR3 is built from 12 residues. The CDR3 reads CARHRPGEKLFF. In nucleotides, the CDR3 is TGTGCCAGGCATCGACCCGGTGAAAAACTGTTTTTT.

This rearrangement joins TRBV10-3 to TRBJ2-3; D unclear. From germline, CDR1 is ENHRY and CDR2 SYGVKD. V was pared by 0 bases and J by 2 bases, with 6 bases between. The CDR3 contains 14 residues. In DNA form, the CDR3 reads TGTGCCATCAGTGAGTCGACGGTCACAGATACGCAGTATTTT. It encodes CAISESTVTDTQYF.

The chain is built from TRBV7-2 and TRBJ2-5; D remains unclear. Between the trimmed V and J ends, which lost 3 bases and 5 bases, there was a span of 13 bases. This CDR3 has 14 residues. CDR1 SGHTA and CDR2 FQGNSA come from the germline V gene. Here the CDR3 reads CASSFYRVEETQYF. The CDR3 region has the DNA TGTGCCAGCAGCTTTTATCGCGTGGAGGAGACCCAGTACTTC.

The rearrangement uses TRBV30 and TRBJ2-7; D call uncertain. Germline V gene data show CDR1 as GTSNPN and CDR2 as SVGIG (reference sequence). V lost 1 base and J lost 4, with 5 bases in between. CDR3 length: 11 amino acids. CDR3 loop: CAWSGKYEQYF. As DNA, the CDR3 is TGTGCCTGGAGTGGGAAGTACGAGCAGTACTTC.

The chain joins TRBV18 to TRBJ2-5, with D unresolved. The CDR3 has 13 residues. Germline CDR1 is KGHSH and CDR2 is LQKENI. V was cut by 2 bases and J by 3 bases, with 7 bases left in between. CDR3 nucleotide sequence: TGTGCCAGCTCACCAGGGCTAGAAGAGACCCAGTACTTC. It encodes CASSPGLEETQYF.

The gene calls are TRBV5-1 and TRBJ2-5, with D uncertain. CDR1 and CDR2 from the germline V gene are SGHRS and YFSETQ. The ends were cut back, 1 base at V and 3 bases at J, with 13 bases in the middle. The CDR3 is made up of 15 amino acids. The CDR3 DNA reads as TGCGCCAGCAGCTTGAGTGTAGGGCGTAAAGAGACCCAGTACTTC. Translated: CASSLSVGRKETQYF.

The chain links TRBV6-5 to TRBJ1-2; D gene unclear. V was shortened by 5 bases and J by 5 bases, with 12 bases between the two germline ends. The CDR3 has 13 amino acids. Per germline, CDR1 MNHEY and CDR2 SVGAGI. The CDR3: CASSPGNDYGYTF. The DNA of the CDR3 is TGTGCCAGCAGTCCCGGGAATGATTATGGCTACACCTTC.

This chain uses TRBV6-5 with TRBJ2-7, with 7 bases aligning to TRBD2. The CDR3 sequence is 14 residues long. The V segment lost 6 bases and the J segment 5 bases; nucleotides outside the gene matches: 10. Germline CDR1 MNHEY, CDR2 SVGAGI. CDR3 amino acids: CASSYGLVGNEQYF. The CDR3 nucleotides read TGTGCCAGCAGCTATGGACTAGTGGGCAACGAGCAGTACTTC.

The chain joins TRBV27 to TRBJ1-4; D is unclear. Per the germline V gene, CDR1 is MNHEY and CDR2 is SMNVEV (reference sequence). Trimming stripped 3 bases from V and 8 bases from J, with 10 bases between. The CDR3 is made up of 13 amino acids. The CDR3 sequence: CASSLGSIEKLFF. In nucleotides, the CDR3 is TGTGCCAGCAGTTTGGGCTCCATCGAAAAACTGTTTTTT.

CDR3 amino acids: CASSLSQGQPQHF. The CDR3 bases are TGTGCCAGCAGCTTATCACAGGGTCAGCCCCAGCATTTT. The chain carries TRBV7-9 and TRBJ1-5, with a possible D match to TRBD1 (6 bases). Per the germline V gene, CDR1 is SEHNR and CDR2 is FQNEAQ (reference sequence). V shed 2 bases and J shed 6 bases, with 8 bases lying between them. This CDR3 is 13 amino acids long.

The chain is built from TRBV19 and TRBJ2-5; D not resolved. The germline V gene encodes CDR1 LNHDA and CDR2 SQIVND (reference sequence). CDR3 length: 16 residues. V gave up 3 bases and J gave up 3 bases, with 17 bases separating them. The CDR3 is CASSIWALGHEETQYF. CDR3 nucleotide sequence: TGTGCCAGTAGTATTTGGGCCCTAGGCCATGAAGAGACCCAGTACTTC.

This chain connects TRBV19 to TRBJ1-5; D is unresolved. The germline V gene has CDR1 LNHDA and CDR2 SQIVND (reference sequence). V gave up 5 bases and J gave up 3 bases, with 8 bases separating them. This CDR3 comprises 13 residues. Here the CDR3 reads CASSDQDNQPQHF. The DNA of the CDR3 is TGTGCCAGTAGTGATCAGGACAATCAGCCCCAGCATTTT.

The chain is built from TRBV7-9 and TRBJ2-7; tentatively, D is TRBD1 (6 bases). The CDR3 is made up of 14 amino acids. V was clipped by 4 bases and J by 5 bases, with 15 bases between them. CDR1 SEHNR and CDR2 FQNEAQ come from the germline V gene (reference sequence). As DNA, the CDR3 is TGTGCCAGCAGCTCGGGACAATTCGGGCACGAGCAGTACTTC. Its translation: CASSSGQFGHEQYF.

A single count supports this clone. Other nucleotide sequences from this sample produce the same CDR3. This chain links TRBV24-1 with TRBJ2-7; 7 bases are shared with TRBD1. This CDR3 is built from 13 residues. The J segment lost 6 bases and the V segment lost 5 bases, leaving 6 bases of the junction unmatched. Germline CDR1 KGHDR, CDR2 SFDVKD. As DNA, the CDR3 is TGTGCCACCAGTGCGACAGGGAATGGCGAGCAGTACTTC. Translated, it gives CATSATGNGEQYF.

This chain connects TRBV27 to TRBJ2-5, with D perhaps TRBD1 (6 bases). CDR3 length: 17 amino acids. The V gene lost 5 bases and the J gene lost 2 bases, with 21 bases spanning the gap. CDR1 MNHEY and CDR2 SMNVEV come from the germline V gene (reference sequence). CDR3 residues: CASSLRWGPGIQETQYF. In DNA, the CDR3 is TGTGCCAGCAGTCTCAGGTGGGGGCCTGGGATTCAAGAGACCCAGTACTTC.